This T cell receptor beta chain was documented in a study of cytomegalovirus exposure and HLA in healthy donors (dated by TCRdb to the late 2010s). Study-wide context: According to an earlier analysis of 587 of the donors, roughly 180 million T cells yielded some 110 million unique TCR beta sequences and about 300 Gb of sequence data. About 300 gigabases of sequencing data and tens of millions of unique TCR sequences were included in an early release covering about 700 HLA-typed donors. Of the roughly 400 genotyped donors, less than 90% were placed in the genetic ancestry cluster associated with self-reported Caucasian donors. The study aimed to test whether signatures of past pathogen exposure could be identified by cataloging public T cell receptors. The T cell repertoires of roughly 660 subjects were profiled by immunosequencing and related to cytomegalovirus serostatus. In addition to the first cohort of approximately 670 subjects, a separate validation cohort of approximately 130 different subjects was used. To predict cytomegalovirus infection status, the study combined high-throughput TCR immunosequencing, statistical association of individual TCRs with disease status, and machine learning. A later analysis re-analyzed previously published TCR beta repertoires from approximately 670 donors and added high-resolution HLA genotyping to study TCR occurrence patterns. In the later analysis, no new phenotypic data were used to find candidate immune exposures; instead, reliance was placed on TCR beta sequences and their occurrence across donors. In an earlier analysis of roughly 540 of the donors, high-throughput TCR beta sequencing was used to judge whether each TCR beta V gene segment behaved as functional or pseudogenic. Alongside the repertoire data, information on donor age, sex, ethnicity and CMV serostatus was compiled. Genome-wide SNP genotypes for about 60% of the roughly 700 donors were used in a later genetic analysis, which treated that subset as a discovery cohort. Every discovery cohort repertoire had been produced on one sequencing platform. HLA typing included class I and class II loci at four-digit resolution. Typing coverage differed by locus: A, B, C, DRB1 and DQB1 were typed in about 629-640 donors, DQA1 in around 500, DPA1 in 600 to 610, and DPB1 in 472. Because of strong linkage in the cohort, roughly five DR-DQ haplotypes were treated as single units for association and clustering. Across 398 genotyped donors of the cohort, an average of roughly 230,000 unique TCR beta nucleotide sequences per donor were sequenced, and approximately 17% of those sequences were non-productive.

As concerns this clone: The specificity of this receptor is unknown. No quality values exist for individual bases; no much larger clone is one base distant.

Library method: the immunoSEQ multiplex PCR assay. For the multiplex PCR, a mixture combining 60 forward primers for TCR Vbeta segments and 13 reverse primers for TCR Jbeta segments was used. A multiplex PCR assay on genomic DNA amplified the CDR3 region of rearranged TCR beta genes. On the Illumina HiSeq System, the amplified TCR beta libraries were sequenced as 87-base-pair reads. The paper's data handling went like this. In a later analysis, tens of millions of unique TCR beta chains were counted across the roughly 610 repertoires, and approximately 11 million of these chains were shared by at least two donors. Raw reads were error-corrected and collapsed into unique sequences with a nearest-neighbor algorithm that merged closely related sequences to remove PCR and sequencing errors. To assign V, D and J gene segments, CDR3 sequences were aligned to IMGT reference sequences. For a sequence to be retained, a match of at least six nucleotides was required to both a V gene segment and a J gene segment. Rearrangements were called productive when the CDR3 lacked stop codons and stayed in frame with V and J; all others were non-productive. Following IMGT convention, CDR3 was defined as the stretch from the second conserved V-encoded cysteine to the conserved J-encoded phenylalanine. Sequences without an unambiguous match to a single V gene segment were excluded from the earlier analysis of several hundred of the donors. In an earlier analysis of 500 to 750 of the donors, V segments were called functional above 56.7% productive rearrangements and were called segregating when the between-donor standard deviation exceeded 5%. A statistical classification framework was built to diagnose cytomegalovirus status from the catalog of TCR beta chain sequences. A later analysis assigned V and J genes by comparing TCR nucleotide sequences with IMGT/GENE-DB human TR gene sequences. A later analysis assigned CDR3 sequences and most-parsimonious VDJ recombination scenarios with the TCRdist pipeline. In a later analysis, each TCR beta chain was defined by its CDR3 amino acid sequence together with its V-gene family, and reads without a unique V-gene family were excluded. In a later analysis, 500 to 700 highly shared, low-generation-probability nucleotide sequences were removed to address suspected cross-contamination and a sequencing artifact. In a later analysis, a clonal expansion index for each public chain was calculated from normalized within-repertoire ranks of inferred template counts. In a later analysis, generation probabilities were computed using a VDJ recombination model fitted to out-of-frame rearrangements, and the results were checked against IGoR. In a later analysis, TCR-TCR, TCR-HLA and TCR-CMV co-occurrence was scored with hypergeometric tests, and a repertoire-size bias correction was applied to TCR pairs. To estimate false discovery rates, a later analysis permuted the HLA or CMV assignments 20 times. In a later analysis, co-occurring TCRs were grouped using DBSCAN, with TCRdist sequence similarity added in when clustering inside HLA-allele-positive subsets. Co-occurrence clustering excluded repertoires with fewer than 30,000 or more than 120,000 public chains, plus five with anomalous nucleotide sharing. The table comes from immuneACCESS by way of TCRdb, which keeps in-frame sequences with V and J called. Part of the clones is missing from these tables; in studies checked, under half for an unresolved V gene and the rest for unknown reasons. The V and J calls and clone size come from that table; D and trimming were worked out from the DNA. The sample has about 120,000 clones on record, roughly 87% of them singletons. Around 1.5% of the sample comes from the top ten.

In total, approximately 700 healthy bone marrow donors made up the cohort. All cohort members were sampled while nominally healthy, although unrecorded immune exposures were likely present. The donor tested CMV seronegative and was one of the 352 seronegative cohort members. Each donor provided a peripheral blood sample, and peripheral blood mononuclear cells were used for TCR beta sequencing. Genomic DNA was extracted from the blood cell samples with the Qiagen DNeasy Blood Extraction Kit. The germline V gene gives CDR1 as SGDLS and CDR2 as YYNGEE. Trimming removed 0 bases from V and 5 bases from J; the gene matches leave 7 bases unexplained. Taken from cysteine to phenylalanine, the CDR3 has 15 residues. Of the read, only the CDR3 DNA is kept; its 45 bases are in frame from base 1. Study-wide findings and limitations: V-gene and J-gene trimming of TCR beta chains was associated with a missense DCLRE1C variant in a later genetic analysis, and the association was replicated in an independent cohort. Most TCR sequences were observed very rarely across donors, whereas some public TCRs were present in many individuals. Most CMV-associated TCR beta chains appeared to be HLA-restricted in a later analysis, and the HLA associations seemed to be driven largely by CMV exposure. This cohort had only TCR beta chains sequenced, and the lack of alpha or paired-chain data limited which features could be detected. Broadly in line with IMGT annotations, most TCR beta V segments showed up in productive rearrangements about 87% or about 30% of the time in an earlier analysis of several hundred of the donors. Because HLA typing was missing for some donors at each locus, association tests included only the typed subset. In the study, roughly 160 TCR beta chains were listed as associated with cytomegalovirus. Because the 87-base-pair reads could not distinguish some IMGT-functional V segments, including TRBV6-2 and TRBV6-3, those segments were excluded. A cluster of highly shared sequence variants was judged likely to represent a technical artifact of the sequencing pipeline. Because counts were too low, about 17 rarely observed V segments, including chromosome 9 orphons, were excluded from the earlier analysis of 587 of the donors. Linkage disequilibrium might explain the correlated functional status among segregating V segments, but an unknown experimental factor could not be ruled out. A further reported finding was that TCR beta sequences accurately predicted the HLA-A and HLA-B alleles for most subjects in the first cohort. Immune exposure information for the cohort was limited to CMV serostatus. Three of the identified cytomegalovirus-associated TCR beta chains were confirmed in vitro to be specific for cytomegalovirus antigens. Strong co-occurrence of HLA alleles, especially DR and DQ, made assigning TCR associations to individual alleles difficult. A later analysis associated 17,000 or so TCR beta sequences with specific HLA alleles at a false discovery rate of 0.05. In a later genetic analysis, fewer N-insertions in productive TCRs were reported among donors in an Asian-associated ancestry cluster than the approximately 670-donor mean. In a later analysis, HLA-associated TCR beta chains showed more clonal expansion and lower generation probabilities than non-associated chains that were equally common. A later analysis reported that several top co-occurrence clusters appeared linked to parvovirus B19, influenza, CMV and Epstein-Barr virus. In a later analysis, TCR association rates were found to vary across HLA loci, with the most associated TCRs seen for DRB1 alleles and the fewest for HLA-C alleles. The authors suggested that the approach could potentially be extended to other disease states and immunological phenotypes. Roughly uniform sequencing depth across donors was assumed in presence/absence analyses, although this assumption may not hold. The classifier was reported to diagnose cytomegalovirus status with high specificity and sensitivity in both the original and validation cohorts.

The sequenced sample was PBMCs. This TCR came from a woman under 30 in good health and CMV-seronegative. The receptor chain draws on TRBV9 and TRBJ2-5, with TRBD2 identical over 7 junction bases. CDR3 sequence: CASSVVGGPGETQYF. The nucleotide sequence reads TGTGCCAGCAGCGTAGTGGGAGGGCCGGGGGAGACCCAGTACTTC.